Sequencing of this T cell receptor beta chain was carried out in a study of blood T cells in healthy people across ages. Study findings and constraints: The lack of PBMC sorting stopped any conclusive naive versus antigen-experienced comparison.

There are a few counts of this clonotype. Antigen: not known. This CDR3 is 16 amino acids long. Germline assignment: CDR1 LNHDA and CDR2 SQIVND (reference sequence). Trimming left V 7 bases short and J 0 bases short, with 18 bases between. A J-beta primer mix and a sample-barcoded 5' primer were used in a second PCR of about 7 to 12 cycles. TCRdb reprocessed the 5' RACE reads via MiXCR and lists one record per CDR3 protein. The sample has a few hundred thousand distinct CDR3 sequences; 27% are singletons. Sequencing was carried out using blood. V is TRBV19 and J is TRBJ1-1; possibly TRBD1 for D (5 bases). This clonotype was obtained from a woman aged 70 to 79 in good health. The CDR3 loop reads CASTSAGGRMNTEAFF. The CDR3 DNA is TGTGCCAGTACCTCCGCCGGGGGGAGAATGAACACTGAAGCTTTCTTT. Complete variable domain (other parts from reference TRBV19 and TRBJ1-1): DGGITQSPKYLFRKEGQNVTLSCEQNLNHDAMYWYRQDPGQGLRLIYYSQIVNDFQKGDIAEGYSVSREKKESFPLTVTSAQKNPTAFYLCASTSAGGRMNTEAFFGQGTRLTVV.